This T cell receptor beta chain was profiled in a study of prognosis after radiotherapy for stage I lung cancer. TCR beta CDR3 amplification from genomic DNA was performed by two-round multiplex PCR. Primers specific to each TRBV and TRBJ gene were used in first-round PCR. TCRdb processed the multiplex PCR reads anew with MiXCR; each CDR3 protein has one entry. The sample yields 20,000 to 25,000 distinct CDR3 sequences, roughly 45% seen once. This clonotype was counted at least ten times. CDR3 length: 14 residues. Germline V lookup: CDR1 DFQATT, CDR2 SNEGSKA (reference sequence). This TCR derives from a donor aged 50 or older with non-small cell lung cancer. The material was PBMCs, obtained before or after stereotactic body radiation therapy (not recorded which). The gene calls are TRBV20-1 and TRBJ2-5, with D possibly matching TRBD1 (5 bases). The better agreement between TRBJ2-1 and the DNA end casts doubt on the J call. Here the CDR3 reads CSAVPGRGGNEQFF. CDR3 in DNA: TGCAGTGCCGTCCCAGGAAGGGGTGGCAATGAGCAGTTCTTC.